This T cell receptor beta chain was sequenced during a study of shared clonotypes between healthy human individuals (TCRdb year 2020). With regard to the full study: Two women and three men aged 18 to 49 years were included in the cohort. For each donor, CD4 naive and CD4 memory were each given three plates, CD8 naive was given two plates, and CD8 memory was given one plate. Blood TCR repertoires of five healthy adults were deeply sequenced to estimate repertoire size and the extent of clonotype sharing between individuals. To increase sequencing depth and limit assay-specific biases, different laboratories used diverse techniques to prepare libraries and sequence TCR repertoires. Leukapheresis yielded between about 0.85 and 10 billion PBMCs per donor. What the study reported, not specific to this receptor: The genetic and exposure-history diversity represented was limited by the small number of donors. Higher generation probabilities were observed for clonotypes shared by all four sorted-subset donors than for non-shared clonotypes. Sampling was limited to blood, and TCR repertoires in tissue likely differ from TCR repertoires in blood. Naive subsets generally had larger estimated clonotype richness than memory subsets did. Rarefaction of sorted-subset datasets indicated incomplete sequencing despite the large sequencing depth. Based on pairwise subsampling, the degree of clonotype sharing among donors was expected to be affected by sequencing depth. When a handful of donors were compared, the shared fraction of clonotypes was about 5.2% for naive CD4, around 3.6% for naive CD8, 2.3% for memory CD4, and 0.3% to 0.5% for memory CD8.

Reading the germline V gene gives CDR1 SGHDN and CDR2 FVKESK. Reading from cysteine to phenylalanine, the CDR3 counts 13 amino acids. Kept here is only the CDR3 DNA, which spans 39 bases and is read in frame from base 1. The junction carries 5 bases between V and J, which are trimmed by 1 base and 3 bases respectively. For the CD8 naive samples, CD45RO-negative cells were positively selected for CCR7, yielding a CD45RA+CCR7+ population from which TemRA cells were excluded. Healthy HIV-negative adults with no recently reported acute infections or vaccinations were included as donors. Every donor was a Caucasian adult residing in Nashville, Tennessee, USA. After blood collection by leukapheresis, PBMCs were isolated using Ficoll-Histopaque density gradient centrifugation and then cryopreserved in the vapor phase of liquid nitrogen. Purity and quantity of every magnetically sorted T cell population were checked by analytical flow cytometry. From each sorted fraction, genomic DNA was isolated and quantified by UV absorbance on a Nanodrop 2000c.

TCR CDR3 regions were amplified from genomic DNA by multiplex PCR using the deep immunoSEQ assay. Genomic DNA extracted from each cell subset was distributed evenly over all wells of several immunoSEQ 96-well plates, and each plate served as one replicate. For sorted subsets, around 200 ng genomic DNA, equal to 25,000 to 35,000 T cell genomes, was loaded into each replicate PCR. Purified libraries were measured with a Qubit 3.0 fluorometer, size-checked on a Bioanalyzer 2100, and measured again with the KAPA Library Quantification kit. Every immunoSEQ 96-well plate was sequenced on a dedicated single-read 150-cycle Illumina NextSeq 550 flow cell. Regarding the original processing steps: Because the immunoSEQ output held only junctional sequences and lacked quality scores, the filtering could not match the filtering applied to full-length reads. To assign V/J genes and CDR3, sequences were annotated against IMGT germline references using PyIR, a Python wrapper for IgBLAST v1.9. Reads were removed for weak V/J assignments (E-value above 1e-6), missing CDR3, stop codons, out-of-frame junctions, or ambiguous translated residues. V3J clonotypes were defined as sequences sharing the same inferred V gene, J gene, and CDR3 amino acid sequence. To compute the percentage overlap between repertoires, the number of shared unique clonotypes was divided by the size of the smaller repertoire. Three approaches were used to assess repertoire richness: RTK rarefaction, the Chao1 estimator, and Recon v2.1 estimates of unobserved clonotypes. Generation probabilities for all TCRbeta clonotypes obtained by the gDNA method from a handful of donors were computed using OLGA. TCRdb provides this immuneACCESS table in a form limited to in-frame rearrangements. Some clones are lacking; in checked studies, under half of them reflect an unresolved V gene, and why the rest are absent is not known. The V and J calls and clone size come from that table; D and trimming were worked out from the DNA. The table for this sample lists hundreds of thousands of clones; about 96% of them were counted only once. About 0.25% of the sample is held by the ten biggest clonotypes.

Remarks on this clone: Its antigen is still unknown. No qualities accompany the bases; no much larger clone lies one base away.

The sample taken for sequencing was naive CD8+ T cells sorted from blood. Interpreted using the paper, the cell subset or site label stands for: CD45RA+CCR7+. The V gene is TRBV14 and the J gene is TRBJ2-3; no D segment can be confidently identified. This TCR derives from a man aged 25-45 years in good health. The nucleotides read TGTGCCAGCAGCCAAGTCCAGACAGATACGCAGTATTTT. Its product reads: CASSQVQTDTQYF.